The 9 T cell receptor beta chains below all came from one sample that was sequenced in a study of blood T cells in healthy people across ages. A second PCR, run for roughly 7 to 12 cycles, used a sample-barcoded 5' primer plus a J-beta primer mix. TCRdb used MiXCR to reprocess the 5' RACE reads, holding one entry per CDR3 protein. This sample has about 2 million distinct CDR3 sequences, with less than 50% found just once. Sequenced sample: blood. These receptors came from a woman aged 40 to 50 in good health.

The chain uses TRBV18 and TRBJ1-2; D gene unclear. Trimming took off 6 bases at V and 3 bases at J, with 14 bases between the two ends. CDR3 length: 14 amino acids. Germline CDR1 and CDR2: KGHSH and LQKENI. CDR3: CASSPAQMDYGYTF. The CDR3 region has the DNA TGTGCCAGCTCCCCCGCCCAGATGGACTATGGCTACACCTTC. Together with reference TRBV18 and TRBJ1-2, the CDR3 gives the full variable domain: NAGVMQNPRHLVRRRGQEARLRCSPMKGHSHVYWYRQLPEEGLKFMVYLQKENIIDESGMPKERFSAEFPKEGPSILRIQQVVRGDSAAYFCASSPAQMDYGYTFGSGTRLTVV.

As concerns this clonotype: Since a much larger clone is just one base distant, this may be a read error. The J gene is TRBJ2-1, the V gene TRBV5-4; no reliable D call. V gave up 4 bases and J gave up 13 bases, with 15 bases separating them. The germline V gene has CDR1 SGHNT and CDR2 YYREEE (reference sequence). The CDR3 extends over 12 amino acids. The CDR3 region is CASSPPKETQFF. CDR3 nucleotides: TGTGCCAGCAGCCCTCCCAAAGAGACCCAGTTCTTC.

This clonotype came up a few times. The gene calls are TRBV29-1 and TRBJ2-5; D is uncertain. Trimming stripped 6 bases from V and 7 bases from J, with 12 bases between. Germline V lookup: CDR1 SQVTM, CDR2 ANQGSEA. CDR3 length equals 11 residues. The CDR3 region is CSVDTWGTQYF. CDR3 nucleotide sequence: TGCAGCGTCGACACCTGGGGGACCCAGTACTTC.

V usage is TRBV29-1 and J usage is TRBJ2-4, with D perhaps matching TRBD1 (5 bases). The CDR3 spans 14 residues. Trimming stripped 4 bases from V and 16 bases from J, with 26 bases between. In germline, CDR1 is SQVTM, CDR2 ANQGSEA. The CDR3, as DNA: TGCAGCGTTGTGACAGCCCTGGGGTCCTACGAGCACTACTTC. This translates into CSVVTALGSYEHYF. Combining the CDR3 with reference TRBV29-1 and TRBJ2-4 gives the whole variable domain SAVISQKPSRDICQRGTSLTIQCQVDSQVTMMFWYRQQPGQSLTLIATANQGSEATYESGFVIDKFPISRPNLTFSTLTVSNMSPEDSSIYLCSVVTALGSYEHYFGAGTRLSVL.

The rearrangement joins TRBV12-3 or TRBV12-4 to TRBJ2-5; D is perhaps TRBD1 (6 bases). The germline V and J ends were trimmed by 7 bases and 3 bases, with 18 bases remaining between them. The CDR3 is 15 residues long. The CDR3 loop is CASTHWGPGEETQYF. The DNA of the CDR3 is TGTGCCAGCACCCACTGGGGGCCAGGGGAAGAGACCCAGTACTTC.

This clonotype turned up a few times. This chain connects TRBV28 to TRBJ2-3, with TRBD2 matching over 8 bases. The CDR3 contains 16 residues. Per germline, CDR1 MDHEN and CDR2 SYDVKM. V was pared by 5 bases and J by 4 bases, with 11 bases of the junction left unmatched. In DNA, the CDR3 is TGTGCCAGCAGTGCACCAGCGGGGGCAACGGCAGATACGCAGTATTTT. This sequence encodes CASSAPAGATADTQYF. Complete variable domain (other parts from reference TRBV28 and TRBJ2-3): DVKVTQSSRYLVKRTGEKVFLECVQDMDHENMFWYRQDPGLGLRLIYFSYDVKMKEKGDIPEGYSVSREKKERFSLILESASTNQTSMYLCASSAPAGATADTQYFGPGTRLTVL.

This clonotype occurred a few times. The chain is built from TRBV9 and TRBJ2-7, with 9 bases aligning to TRBD1. The V gene's germline CDR1 is SGDLS and CDR2 YYNGEE. The CDR3 has 15 amino acids. V lost 0 bases and J lost 3; bases outside the gene matches: 4. The CDR3 loop is CASSVAGTGHYEQYF. The DNA of the CDR3 is TGTGCCAGCAGCGTAGCCGGGACAGGGCACTACGAGCAGTACTTC.

This CDR3 reads CASSTNTGLNEQFF. The CDR3 nucleotides are TGCGCCAGCAGCACCAACACAGGGCTCAATGAGCAGTTCTTC. The chain is built from TRBV5-1 and TRBJ2-1; tentative D call: TRBD1 (6 bases). This CDR3 comprises 14 residues. V lost 4 bases and J 6 bases, leaving 14 bases between the germline ends. Germline V lookup: CDR1 SGHRS, CDR2 YFSETQ.

The J gene is TRBJ2-3, the V gene TRBV27; D not resolved. CDR3 length: 12 amino acids. Germline V lookup: CDR1 MNHEY, CDR2 SMNVEV (reference sequence). The ends were cut back, 11 bases at V and 1 base at J, with 10 bases in the middle. CDR3 DNA: TGTGCCGGCCCTCGCTGCACAGATACGCAGTATTTT. Translation gives CAGPRCTDTQYF.